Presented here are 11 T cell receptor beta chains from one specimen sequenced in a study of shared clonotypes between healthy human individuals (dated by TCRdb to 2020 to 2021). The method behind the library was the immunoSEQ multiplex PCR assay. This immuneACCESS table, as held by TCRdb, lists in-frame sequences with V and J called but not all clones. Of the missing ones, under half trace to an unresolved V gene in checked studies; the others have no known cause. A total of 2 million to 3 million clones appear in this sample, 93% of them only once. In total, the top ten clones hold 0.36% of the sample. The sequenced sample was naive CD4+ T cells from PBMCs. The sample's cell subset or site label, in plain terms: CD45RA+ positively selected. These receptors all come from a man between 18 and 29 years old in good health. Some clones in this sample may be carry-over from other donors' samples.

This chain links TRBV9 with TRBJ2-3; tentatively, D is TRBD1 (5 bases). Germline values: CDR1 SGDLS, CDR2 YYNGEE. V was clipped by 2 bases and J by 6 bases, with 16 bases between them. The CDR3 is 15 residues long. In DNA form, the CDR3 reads TGTGCCAGCAGCGTTCGGTCGGCAGGGAAGGATACGCAGTATTTT. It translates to CASSVRSAGKDTQYF.

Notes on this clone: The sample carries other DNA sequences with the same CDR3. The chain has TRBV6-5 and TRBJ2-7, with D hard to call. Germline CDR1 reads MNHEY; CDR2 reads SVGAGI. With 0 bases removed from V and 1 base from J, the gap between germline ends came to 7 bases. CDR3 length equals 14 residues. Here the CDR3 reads CASSYSGRSYEQYF. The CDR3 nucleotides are TGTGCCAGCAGTTACTCGGGCAGGTCCTACGAGCAGTACTTC.

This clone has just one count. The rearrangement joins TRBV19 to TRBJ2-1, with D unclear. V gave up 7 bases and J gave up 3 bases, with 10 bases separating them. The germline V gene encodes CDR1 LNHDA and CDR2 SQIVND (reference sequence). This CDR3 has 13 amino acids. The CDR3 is CASTGPIYNEQFF. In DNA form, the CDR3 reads TGTGCCAGTACCGGACCGATCTACAATGAGCAGTTCTTC.

The chain's CDR3 is CAWKTKRERNEQFF. Here the CDR3 DNA reads TGTGCCTGGAAAACCAAGCGGGAAAGGAATGAGCAGTTCTTC. The chain recombines TRBV30 with TRBJ2-1; 7 bases agree with TRBD2. The CDR3 runs to 14 residues. Trimming cost V 4 bases and J 7 bases; bases outside gene matches: 10. The germline CDR1 and CDR2 sequences are GTSNPN and SVGIG (reference sequence). Based on the CDR3 plus reference TRBV30 and TRBJ2-1, the full variable domain is SQTIHQWPATLVQPVGSPLSLECTVEGTSNPNLYWYRQAAGRGLQLLFYSVGIGQISSEVPQNLSASRPQDRQFILSSKKLLLSDSGFYLCAWKTKRERNEQFFGPGTRLTVL.

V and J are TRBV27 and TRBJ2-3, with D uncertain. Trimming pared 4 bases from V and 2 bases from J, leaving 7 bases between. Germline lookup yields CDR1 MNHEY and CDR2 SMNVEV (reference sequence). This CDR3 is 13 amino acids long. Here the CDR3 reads CASSWAYTDTQYF. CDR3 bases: TGTGCCAGCAGTTGGGCTTACACAGATACGCAGTATTTT.

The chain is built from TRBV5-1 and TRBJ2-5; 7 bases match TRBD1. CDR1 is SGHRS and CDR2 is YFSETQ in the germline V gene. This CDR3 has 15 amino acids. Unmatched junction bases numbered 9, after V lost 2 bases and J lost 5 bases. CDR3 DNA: TGCGCCAGCAGCTTAGACGACAGGGCTTTGGAGACCCAGTACTTC. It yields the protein CASSLDDRALETQYF.

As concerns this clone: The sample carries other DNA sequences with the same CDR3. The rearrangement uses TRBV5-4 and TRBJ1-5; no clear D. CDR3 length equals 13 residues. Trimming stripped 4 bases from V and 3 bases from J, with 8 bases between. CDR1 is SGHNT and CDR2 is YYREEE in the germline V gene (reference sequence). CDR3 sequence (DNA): TGTGCCAGCAGCCTAGGCCCCAATCAGCCCCAGCATTTT. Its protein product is CASSLGPNQPQHF.

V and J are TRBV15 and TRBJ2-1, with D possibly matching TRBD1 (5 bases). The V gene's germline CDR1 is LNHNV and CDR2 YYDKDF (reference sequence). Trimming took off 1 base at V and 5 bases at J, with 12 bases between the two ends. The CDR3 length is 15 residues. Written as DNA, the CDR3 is TGTGCCACCAGCAGAGCCTATGCAGGGCACAATGAGCAGTTCTTC. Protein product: CATSRAYAGHNEQFF. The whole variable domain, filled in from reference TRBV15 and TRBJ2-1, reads DAMVIQNPRYQVTQFGKPVTLSCSQTLNHNVMYWYQQKSSQAPKLLFHYYDKDFNNEADTPDNFQSRRPNTSFCFLDIRSPGLGDTAMYLCATSRAYAGHNEQFFGPGTRLTVL.

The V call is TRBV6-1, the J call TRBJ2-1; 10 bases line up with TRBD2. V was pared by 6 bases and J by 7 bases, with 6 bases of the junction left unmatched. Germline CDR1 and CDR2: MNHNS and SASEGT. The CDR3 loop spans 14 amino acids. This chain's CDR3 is CASRRAGGRNEQFF. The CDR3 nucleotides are TGTGCCAGCAGGCGAGCGGGAGGGCGTAATGAGCAGTTCTTC.

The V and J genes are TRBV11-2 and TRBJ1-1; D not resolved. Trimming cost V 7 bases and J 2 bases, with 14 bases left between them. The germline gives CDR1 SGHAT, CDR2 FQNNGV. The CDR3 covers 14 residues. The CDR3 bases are TGTGCCAGCACTACAACGCGGGCAAACACTGAAGCTTTCTTT. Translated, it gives CASTTTRANTEAFF.

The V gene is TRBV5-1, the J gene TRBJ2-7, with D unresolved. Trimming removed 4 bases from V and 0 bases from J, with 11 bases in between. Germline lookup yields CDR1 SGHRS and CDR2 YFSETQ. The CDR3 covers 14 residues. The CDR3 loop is CASSRQSSSYEQYF. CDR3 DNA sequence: TGCGCCAGCAGCCGACAATCGAGCTCCTACGAGCAGTACTTC.